Included here is one T cell receptor beta chain sequence, with context. The method was immunoSEQ multiplex PCR; TCRdb's version includes in-frame clones alone and lacks a portion of them. In the table there are tens of thousands of clones, roughly 80% of which are singletons. The entry originates in a study of blood T cell repertoires in COVID-19. In germline, CDR1 is SGHRS, CDR2 YFSETQ. This CDR3 spans 14 amino acids. The J segment lost 13 bases and the V segment lost 4 bases, leaving 10 bases of the junction unmatched. This clonotype originated in a woman older than 75 with acute or convalescent COVID-19. This chain joins TRBV5-1 and TRBJ2-1, with 11 positions matching TRBD2. The specimen sequenced was peripheral blood. CDR3: CASSAGLAVSPQFF. CDR3 DNA sequence: TGCGCCAGCAGCGCGGGACTAGCGGTCAGCCCCCAGTTCTTC.